What follows is one T cell receptor (beta chain) and its context. This entry comes from a study of blood T cell repertoires in COVID-19. The germline CDR1 and CDR2 sequences are MGHRA and YSYEKL. Trimming took 0 bases from V and 2 from J, leaving 8 bases between them. The CDR3 has 15 amino acids. Method: immunoSEQ multiplex PCR; TCRdb's copy keeps in-frame clones and lacks some. The sample has about 280,000 clones, about nine tenths seen once. The chain has TRBV4-1 and TRBJ1-3; D not certain. Source material: peripheral blood. This sequence originates from a woman aged 25 to 45 with COVID-19, enrolled during active disease. The CDR3 here is CASSQDLSAGNTIYF. The CDR3 DNA sequence: TGCGCCAGCAGCCAAGATCTCTCGGCTGGAAACACCATATATTTT.